Listed below are T cell receptor beta chains from one sample, sequenced in a study of beta chain features in type 1 diabetes. The data were produced by immunoSEQ multiplex PCR, yet TCRdb's version contains in-frame clones alone and is incomplete. The sample includes hundreds of thousands of clones, roughly 13% of them seen just once. Sequenced material: naive CD4+ T cells from blood. The receptor source for this set is a woman aged 35 to 49 in good health. Both conserved end residues are trimmed from each CDR3.

v_gene: TRBV29-1
CDR3aa: SVLQTGTTNEKLF

v_gene: TRBV10-3
CDR3aa: GTSPGGTDTQY

v_gene: TRBV5-1
CDR3aa: ASSGGDRQY

v_gene: TRBV18
CDR3aa: ATSPTRTGPRELF

v_gene: TRBV5-8
CDR3aa: ASSLERVQETQY

v_gene: TRBV2
CDR3aa: ASSELQGLAGELF

v_gene: TRBV6-6
CDR3aa: ASSYGMRGAEDTQY

v_gene: TRBV6-5
CDR3aa: ASSSVGGRREKLF

v_gene: TRBV18
CDR3aa: ASSPGLAGETQY

v_gene: TRBV6-6
CDR3aa: ASSRAGSMWNTQY

v_gene: TRBV6-5
CDR3aa: ASSGPGLGTDTQY

v_gene: TRBV4-1
CDR3aa: ASSLPGGETQY

v_gene: TRBV7-2
CDR3aa: ASSRGQRGADTQY

v_gene: TRBV11-2
CDR3aa: ASSLVAGGTSTDTQY

v_gene: TRBV25-1
CDR3aa: ASSGGGSSYNSPLH

v_gene: TRBV11-2
CDR3aa: ASSFLRDRGAGELF

v_gene: TRBV25-1
CDR3aa: ASTSGQGFHEQY

v_gene: TRBV7-9
CDR3aa: ASSLGGTGGTQY

v_gene: TRBV7-9
CDR3aa: ASSKTSGGAETQY

v_gene: TRBV10-3
CDR3aa: AISEGTANEKLF

v_gene: TRBV2
CDR3aa: ASSEPHGDEQY

v_gene: TRBV5-1
CDR3aa: ASSLVPQGNGELF

v_gene: TRBV18
CDR3aa: ASSPQGLDQPQH

v_gene: TRBV18
CDR3aa: ASSLQKGRGTEAF

v_gene: TRBV7-2
CDR3aa: ASSLGGIPNQPQH

v_gene: TRBV15
CDR3aa: ATSRTTGTKGTGELF

v_gene: TRBV19
CDR3aa: ASSTQANYEQY

v_gene: TRBV29-1
CDR3aa: SVRLRDRKNEKLF

v_gene: TRBV11-2
CDR3aa: ASSFLGREETQY

v_gene: TRBV19
CDR3aa: ASSARDRGKLF

v_gene: TRBV19
CDR3aa: ASSTPGGGARDTQY

v_gene: TRBV25-1
CDR3aa: ASSVRQLGAAQF

v_gene: TRBV14
CDR3aa: ASSQVRGLSYEQY

v_gene: TRBV16
CDR3aa: ASSQFTGVVMNTEAF

v_gene: TRBV19
CDR3aa: ASSPDSLYEQY

v_gene: TRBV2
CDR3aa: ASRSGFQY

v_gene: TRBV21-1
CDR3aa: ASLQGSRPEAF

v_gene: TRBV21-1
CDR3aa: ASRPDSSGNTIY

v_gene: TRBV27
CDR3aa: ASSLSRVVEKLF

v_gene: TRBV28
CDR3aa: ASSPGGIGYEQY

v_gene: TRBV10-3
CDR3aa: AIAKQGGSGANVLT

v_gene: TRBV7-2
CDR3aa: ASRPDSIYGYT

v_gene: TRBV7-8
CDR3aa: ASTPGSSGGSSEQY

v_gene: TRBV12-5
CDR3aa: ASGLVIGEQY

v_gene: TRBV19
CDR3aa: ASSDRAAYEQY

v_gene: TRBV27
CDR3aa: ASSRTHQGQPQH

v_gene: TRBV7-2
CDR3aa: ASSPIAGKPTGELF

v_gene: TRBV25-1
CDR3aa: ASSEWRGGNTGELF

v_gene: TRBV6-5
CDR3aa: ASSSWTVPYGYT

v_gene: TRBV7-2
CDR3aa: ASSLALADYNEQF

v_gene: TRBV7-2
CDR3aa: ASSLLAGATDTQY

v_gene: TRBV19
CDR3aa: ASKQRGIEQF

v_gene: TRBV7-9
CDR3aa: ASSLKGGYEQF

v_gene: TRBV27
CDR3aa: ASGAGGAIFLYGYT

v_gene: TRBV5-1
CDR3aa: ASSLLEGLVETQY

v_gene: TRBV18
CDR3aa: ASSPTAYDYT

v_gene: TRBV2
CDR3aa: ASSEDVAQSGT

v_gene: TRBV19
CDR3aa: ASTPSGGSEQY

v_gene: TRBV7-2
CDR3aa: ASSPGGSFNEQF